This section outlines one T cell receptor beta chain sequence together with its context. The antigen is undetermined. The sample is drawn from a study of T cell responses to AZD1222 COVID-19 vaccine. This CDR3 has 12 amino acids. The germline V and J ends were trimmed by 4 bases and 4 bases, with 7 bases remaining between them. Study-level results: None of the repertoires were sampled until the peak T cell response had passed. Only a handful of people who got AZD1222 tested seropositive at baseline. In a largely white British group with more females than males, clonal diversity was possibly underestimated.

The method was immunoSEQ multiplex PCR; TCRdb's version includes in-frame clones alone and lacks a portion of them. The data hold 130,000 to 150,000 clones, with just over 90% observed a single time. The sample consisted of peripheral blood, taken on day 0 of AZD1222 vaccination. This chain links TRBV12-3 or TRBV12-4 with TRBJ1-2; no reliable D call. The source of this sequence is an adult in good health. The CDR3 nucleotides read TGTGCCAGCAGTTGGGGAAGCTATGGCTACACCTTC. It encodes CASSWGSYGYTF.